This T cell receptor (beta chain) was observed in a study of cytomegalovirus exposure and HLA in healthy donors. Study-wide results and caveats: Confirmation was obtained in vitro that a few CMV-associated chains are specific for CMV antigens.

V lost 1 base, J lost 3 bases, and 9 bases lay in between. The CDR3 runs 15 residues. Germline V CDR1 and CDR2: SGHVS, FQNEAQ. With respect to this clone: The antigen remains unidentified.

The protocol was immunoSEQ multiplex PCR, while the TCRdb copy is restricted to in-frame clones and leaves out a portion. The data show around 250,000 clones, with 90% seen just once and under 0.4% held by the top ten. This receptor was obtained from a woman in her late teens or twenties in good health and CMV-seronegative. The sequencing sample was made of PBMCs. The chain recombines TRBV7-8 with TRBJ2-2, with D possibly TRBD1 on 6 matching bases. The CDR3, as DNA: TGTGCCAGCAGCTTAGGGGACATAGACACCGGGGAGCTGTTTTTT. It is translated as CASSLGDIDTGELFF.